Below, 27 T cell receptor beta chains from the same sample are listed, as sequenced in a study of T-cell reconstitution after alpha-beta-depleted transplantation in children listed by TCRdb under 2016. The library relied on PCR. TCRdb shows the sequencer as Illumina HiSeq 2500. To normalize quantification of the TCRbeta repertoire, the TCR libraries were built with molecular barcoding that relied on unique molecular identifiers. TCRdb trimmed the raw reads at Q25, called clones with MiXCR and kept productive beta chains. All rows with the same CDR3 protein become a single entry with the most common DNA and genes. The sample table shows around 340,000 distinct CDR3 sequences, and less than 15% are seen once. The leading ten clones occupy around 4% of the sample. Sequences were derived from PBMCs, sampled from the stem cell graft. The receptor set was obtained from a human donor who donated a stem cell graft to a child with Fanconi anemia.

This clonotype was counted ten times or more. The V call is TRBV5-5, the J call TRBJ2-6, with a weak D call TRBD1 (5 bases). The CDR3 totals 15 residues. The germline CDR1 and CDR2 sequences are SGHKS and YYEKEE (reference sequence). V dropped 0 bases and J dropped 2 bases, with 6 bases sitting between them. CDR3 residues: CASSLGRAGANVLTF. CDR3 coding DNA: TGTGCCAGCAGCTTGGGCAGGGCTGGGGCCAACGTCCTGACTTTC.

This chain joins TRBV5-1 and TRBJ1-2; no definite D call. Germline CDR1 is SGHRS and CDR2 is YFSETQ. This CDR3 is 15 amino acids long. Trimming cost V 0 bases and J 4 bases, with 13 bases left between them. The CDR3 DNA sequence: TGCGCCAGCAGCTTGGCCGCGAGTTCGAGCTATGGCTACACCTTC. Amino acid sequence: CASSLAASSSYGYTF.

The rearrangement uses TRBV18 and TRBJ1-6; no firm D call. Germline lookup yields CDR1 KGHSH and CDR2 LQKENI. Trimming removed 6 bases at V and 7 bases at J, with 13 bases between. The CDR3 spans 14 residues. CDR3 coding DNA: TGTGCCAGCTCGCTCAAAACTGAGAATTCACCCCTCCACTTT. Encoded protein: CASSLKTENSPLHF.

Many counts were recorded for this clonotype. The rearrangement joins TRBV27 to TRBJ1-2; D gene ambiguous. V was shortened by 6 bases and J by 8 bases, with 10 bases between the two germline ends. This CDR3 has 11 residues. CDR1 and CDR2 from the germline V gene are MNHEY and SMNVEV (reference sequence). CDR3 residues: CASRRGEGYTF. The CDR3 DNA reads as TGTGCCAGCAGGCGGGGTGAGGGCTACACCTTC.

In its sample, this clonotype was seen a few times. This chain uses TRBV6-2 or TRBV6-3 with TRBJ1-2; D is ambiguous. From germline, CDR1 is MNHEY and CDR2 SVGEGT. Trimming removed 1 base from V and 0 bases from J, with 12 bases in between. This CDR3 spans 16 amino acids. The DNA for the CDR3 is TGTGCCAGCAGTTACTACTCCGGGATCGCTAACTATGGCTACACCTTC. It specifies CASSYYSGIANYGYTF.

This chain connects TRBV20-1 to TRBJ1-5; 7 bases are a match to TRBD1. In germline, CDR1 is DFQATT, CDR2 SNEGSKA (reference sequence). CDR3 length: 13 amino acids. Trimming cost V 4 bases and J 6 bases; bases outside gene matches: 6. The chain's CDR3 is CSATRGDSQPQHF. DNA for the CDR3: TGCAGTGCTACCAGGGGGGATAGTCAGCCCCAGCATTTT.

V gene TRBV7-2 combines with J gene TRBJ2-1; D ambiguous. The CDR3 consists of 13 residues. Germline V lookup: CDR1 SGHTA, CDR2 FQGNSA. Trimming cost V 6 bases and J 6 bases, with 12 bases left between them. This CDR3 reads CASRDSGVNEQFF. The CDR3 nucleotides are TGTGCCAGCAGAGATAGTGGTGTCAATGAGCAGTTCTTC.

This clonotype has ten or more counts. The chain has TRBV7-8 and TRBJ2-7; 11 bases map to TRBD2. CDR3 length: 15 residues. V dropped 5 bases and J dropped 4; count of bases not matched to a gene: 7. Per the germline V gene, CDR1 is SGHVS and CDR2 is FQNEAQ. The CDR3 sequence: CASSPGLADLYEQYV. The DNA of the CDR3 is TGTGCCAGCAGCCCGGGACTAGCGGACCTTTACGAGCAGTACGTC.

The chain has TRBV20-1 and TRBJ1-1; no clear D. Germline V lookup: CDR1 DFQATT, CDR2 SNEGSKA (reference sequence). The CDR3 spans 13 residues. Deletions cut 3 bases from V and 4 bases from J, with 12 bases between. In DNA, the CDR3 is TGCAGTGCTAGTGGGCGGAGGACCACTGAAGCTTTCTTT. Amino acid sequence: CSASGRRTTEAFF.

This chain uses TRBV9 with TRBJ2-1; a weak D match, TRBD1 (6 bases). Germline V gives CDR1 SGDLS, CDR2 YYNGEE. This CDR3 has 14 residues. V lost 3 bases to trimming and J lost 8 bases, with 15 bases between them. The CDR3 nucleotides are TGTGCCAGCAGCGCTGGACAGATTTACGATGAGCAGTTCTTC. The encoded protein is CASSAGQIYDEQFF.

This clonotype was recorded at least ten times. The chain employs TRBV12-3 or TRBV12-4 and TRBJ1-1; 7 bases fit TRBD1. The CDR3 loop spans 17 amino acids. Trimming cost V 1 base and J 4 bases; bases outside gene matches: 12. For the CDR3, the DNA is TGTGCCAGCAGTTTAGACGACAGGGTAGGGGAAAGCACTGAAGCTTTCTTT. This gives the protein CASSLDDRVGESTEAFF.

This chain connects TRBV5-1 to TRBJ2-1; 7 bases agree with TRBD1. CDR3 size: 14 residues. CDR1 SGHRS and CDR2 YFSETQ come from the germline V gene. With 3 bases clipped from V and 4 bases from J, the junction kept 4 bases outside the gene matches. CDR3 DNA sequence: TGCGCCAGCAGCTCGGGACAGCCTTACAATGAGCAGTTCTTC. This gives the protein CASSSGQPYNEQFF. Looking up the rest from reference TRBV5-1 and TRBJ2-1 gives the full variable domain: KAGVTQTPRYLIKTRGQQVTLSCSPISGHRSVSWYQQTPGQGLQFLFEYFSETQRNKGNFPGRFSGRQFSNSRSEMNVSTLELGDSALYLCASSSGQPYNEQFFGPGTRLTVL.

In this sample, this clonotype turned up a few times. The chain carries TRBV12-3 or TRBV12-4 and TRBJ2-1; 7 nucleotides align to TRBD1. The CDR3 has 13 residues. Trimming took 5 bases from V and 9 from J; bases not matched to a gene: 7. The CDR3 DNA reads TGTGCCAGCAGTCCGACGACAGGGTCTGAGCAGTTCTTC. Protein sequence: CASSPTTGSEQFF.

The chain carries TRBV2 and TRBJ1-5, with 7 bases matching TRBD1. The germline V gene has CDR1 SNHLY and CDR2 FYNNEI. The CDR3 sequence is 13 residues long. The junction had 3 bases not matched to a gene; V was cut back by 7 bases and J by 3 bases. The chain's CDR3 is CASKGQSNQPQHF. CDR3 sequence (DNA): TGTGCCAGCAAGGGACAGTCCAATCAGCCCCAGCATTTT.

This clonotype was picked up a small number of times. The chain has TRBV11-2 and TRBJ1-4; the match to TRBD1 covers 9 bases. Germline CDR1 reads SGHAT; CDR2 reads FQNNGV. Trimming removed 5 bases from V and 7 bases from J; junction bases left unmatched: 8. The CDR3 is 15 residues long. As DNA, the CDR3 is TGTGCCAGCAGCGCCACAGGGGGCCGCGGTGAAAAACTGTTTTTT. Protein sequence: CASSATGGRGEKLFF.

This chain connects TRBV10-3 to TRBJ1-2; a possible D gene is TRBD1 (5 bases). V was pared by 0 bases and J by 4 bases, with 12 bases between. Germline V gene lookup returns CDR1 ENHRY and CDR2 SYGVKD. The CDR3 extends over 15 amino acids. The CDR3 DNA follows: TGTGCCATCAGTGAGTCGAACGCACAGGCCTATGGCTACACCTTC. This codes for CAISESNAQAYGYTF.

This clonotype was recorded many times. This chain joins TRBV12-3 or TRBV12-4 and TRBJ1-4, with 9 positions matching TRBD1. V lost 6 bases, J lost 3 bases, and 2 bases stayed unmatched. This CDR3 contains 14 residues. The CDR3 DNA reads as TGTGCCAGCAGCCGGGACAGGGCTAATGAAAAACTGTTTTTT. It specifies CASSRDRANEKLFF.

This clonotype has at least ten counts. The rearrangement uses TRBV7-2 and TRBJ2-1; 9 bases are a match to TRBD1. Germline lookup yields CDR1 SGHTA and CDR2 FQGNSA. CDR3 length: 18 amino acids. V gave up 1 base and J gave up 5 bases; unmatched junction bases: 12. The DNA of the CDR3 is TGTGCCAGCAGCTTAGGCCTACCGGGACAGGGTTTGGACAATGAGCAGTTCTTC. Its protein product is CASSLGLPGQGLDNEQFF. Together with reference TRBV7-2 and TRBJ2-1, the CDR3 gives the full variable domain: GAGVSQSPSNKVTEKGKDVELRCDPISGHTALYWYRQSLGQGLEFLIYFQGNSAPDKSGLPSDRFSAERTGGSVSTLTIQRTQQEDSAVYLCASSLGLPGQGLDNEQFFGPGTRLTVL.

This clonotype was seen more than once but under ten times. The chain couples TRBV6-1 to TRBJ2-7; 9 nucleotides match TRBD1. V gave up 4 bases and J gave up 2 bases; unmatched junction bases: 3. Germline CDR1 and CDR2: MNHNS and SASEGT. There are 14 residues in the CDR3. DNA for the CDR3: TGTGCCAGCAGTGGGAGACAGGGGGCCTACGAGCAGTACTTC. This sequence encodes CASSGRQGAYEQYF.

The J gene is TRBJ2-3, the V gene TRBV10-1; 10 bases are shared with TRBD1. The V gene's germline CDR1 is WNHNN and CDR2 SYGVQD (reference sequence). V lost 5 bases to trimming and J lost 5 bases; unmatched junction nucleotides: 7. This CDR3 has 15 amino acids. The CDR3 loop is CASSRGQGKGDTQYF. CDR3 DNA: TGCGCCAGCAGTAGGGGACAGGGGAAAGGAGATACGCAGTATTTT.

In its sample, this clonotype was seen a few times. The chain is built from TRBV20-1 and TRBJ2-1; a weak D match, TRBD2 (6 bases). Trimming took off 4 bases at V and 3 bases at J, with 13 bases between the two ends. From germline, CDR1 is DFQATT and CDR2 SNEGSKA (reference sequence). CDR3 size: 14 residues. The chain's CDR3 is CSATRSGLYNEQFF. CDR3 bases: TGCAGTGCTACAAGGAGCGGGCTCTACAATGAGCAGTTCTTC.

DNA for the CDR3: TGTGCCAGCAGCTCCCTGAAGGGGACAGATACGCAGTATTTT. It translates to CASSSLKGTDTQYF. V and J are TRBV7-2 and TRBJ2-3; tentative D call: TRBD1 (5 bases). Trimming left V 4 bases short and J 3 bases short, with 11 bases between. Germline lookup yields CDR1 SGHTA and CDR2 FQGNSA. The CDR3 is 14 amino acids.

The chain joins TRBV5-1 to TRBJ2-2, with a possible D match to TRBD1 (5 bases). The V end lost 6 bases, the J end lost 1 base, and 16 bases lay between the germline ends. The germline gives CDR1 SGHRS, CDR2 YFSETQ. The CDR3 runs 16 residues. CDR3 in DNA: TGCGCCAGCACCCGAATGGCAGGGAAGAACACCGGGGAGCTGTTTTTT. Translating gives CASTRMAGKNTGELFF.

The chain recombines TRBV4-2 with TRBJ2-3; 10 positions agree with TRBD2. The CDR3 is 19 residues long. V shed 3 bases and J 2 bases; nucleotides not matched to a gene: 14. Germline-derived CDR1 and CDR2 are LGHNA and YNFKEQ. Here the CDR3 DNA reads TGTGCCAGCAGCCAGGCCGGTGTGGCTAGCGGGGGCTTCACAGATACGCAGTATTTT. Translation: CASSQAGVASGGFTDTQYF.

The rearrangement links TRBV30 to TRBJ2-3; 10 bases are a match to TRBD2. Germline CDR1 reads GTSNPN; CDR2 reads SVGIG (reference sequence). V was clipped by 7 bases and J by 3 bases; unmatched bases: 10. The CDR3 length is 15 residues. In nucleotides, the CDR3 is TGTGCCTTCCCAGCTAGCGGGGGCGGTACAGATACGCAGTATTTT. Translating it yields CAFPASGGGTDTQYF.

This clonotype was seen at least ten times. The rearrangement joins TRBV25-1 to TRBJ2-1; 8 bases are shared with TRBD1. Germline CDR1 and CDR2: MGHDK and SYGVNS. Unmatched junction bases numbered 4, after V lost 6 bases and J lost 0 bases. The CDR3 spans 15 residues. As DNA, the CDR3 is TGTGCCAGCAGAAGACAGGGGAGCTCCTACAATGAGCAGTTCTTC. Translated: CASRRQGSSYNEQFF.

The V gene is TRBV3-1, the J gene TRBJ1-2; D is unresolved. This CDR3 region has 16 residues. The germline V and J ends were trimmed by 4 bases and 10 bases, with 25 bases remaining between them. Looked up from germline, CDR1 is LGHDT and CDR2 is YNNKEL (reference sequence). CDR3 bases: TGTGCCAGCAGCCCCATCGTTTCTCCGGGTATCGGATACTACACCTTC. As protein: CASSPIVSPGIGYYTF.